The 19 T cell receptor beta chains listed next were all sequenced from one sample in a study of shared clonotypes between healthy human individuals. It was CD45RO-negative cells, positively selected for CCR7, that made up naive CD8 cells, with terminally differentiated effector memory CD45RA+ cells excluded. Only in-frame clones appear in the TCRdb table, and some are missing; sequencing was by immunoSEQ multiplex PCR. The sample lists about 2.2 million clones, just under 95% occurring once. Material for sequencing was naive CD8+ T cells from PBMCs. The source is a man between 18 and 35 years old in good health. Some clones in this sample may be carry-over from other donors' samples.

This chain links TRBV13 with TRBJ1-1; D uncertain. The germline CDR1 and CDR2 sequences are PRHDT and FYEKMQ (reference sequence). The V and J ends lost 3 bases and 1 base respectively, with 6 bases between them. This CDR3 has 13 amino acids. The CDR3 reads CASSFPENTEAFF. CDR3 bases: TGTGCCAGCAGCTTTCCAGAGAACACTGAAGCTTTCTTT.

V is TRBV27 and J is TRBJ1-2; 7 nucleotides align to TRBD1. With 8 bases clipped from V and 6 bases from J, the junction kept 9 bases outside the gene matches. Germline loops: CDR1 MNHEY, CDR2 SMNVEV (reference sequence). The CDR3 contains 13 residues. The CDR3: CASSLNRGNGYTF. The CDR3 DNA reads TGTGCCAGCTCACTTAACAGGGGTAATGGCTACACCTTC.

This clone was seen once. The chain has TRBV28 and TRBJ1-2; 9 bases agree with TRBD1. V lost 5 bases and J lost 3; bases outside the gene matches: 7. The CDR3 length is 15 residues. Germline loops: CDR1 MDHEN, CDR2 SYDVKM. The CDR3 DNA is TGTGCCAGCAGTCCACCGGGACAGGGTCACTATGGCTACACCTTC. It yields the protein CASSPPGQGHYGYTF.

V usage is TRBV10-3 and J usage is TRBJ2-7; perhaps TRBD1 as D (5 bases). The CDR3 totals 15 residues. In germline, CDR1 is ENHRY, CDR2 SYGVKD. V shed 5 bases and J shed 4 bases, with 18 bases lying between them. The CDR3 nucleotides read TGTGCCATCAGTACCCCTGGCAGGGTCGAGTACGAGCAGTACTTC. Protein product: CAISTPGRVEYEQYF.

The chain combines TRBV12-5 with TRBJ2-1; the D call may be TRBD1 or TRBD2 (6 bases each). V was pared by 5 bases and J by 7 bases, with 18 bases between. CDR1 is LGHNT and CDR2 is FRNRAP in the germline V gene. CDR3 length: 15 amino acids. The CDR3, as DNA: TGTGCTAGTGGTGAGGGGGGAGCGGGCAGGAATGAGCAGTTCTTC. It encodes CASGEGGAGRNEQFF.

The CDR3 DNA follows: TGTGCCAGCAGCGGCCAGAATAATGAAAAACTGTTTTTT. Translated, it gives CASSGQNNEKLFF. This sequence joins TRBV9 and TRBJ1-4; D ambiguous. This CDR3 has 13 amino acids. Trimming took 3 bases from V and 4 from J, leaving 7 bases between them. The germline V gene has CDR1 SGDLS and CDR2 YYNGEE. The variable domain in full, completed from reference TRBV9 and TRBJ1-4, reads DSGVTQTPKHLITATGQRVTLRCSPRSGDLSVYWYQQSLDQGLQFLIQYYNGEERAKGNILERFSAQQFPDLHSELNLSSLELGDSALYFCASSGQNNEKLFFGSGTQLSVL.

In its sample, this clone was seen once. The same CDR3 also results from other DNA sequences found in this sample. This sequence joins TRBV5-1 and TRBJ2-3; TRBD1 agrees at 8 bases. Germline CDR1 SGHRS, CDR2 YFSETQ. The length of the CDR3 is 14 residues. The ends lost 0 bases at V and 6 bases at J; junction bases unmatched: 3. This CDR3 reads CASSLAGGSDTQYF. The CDR3 DNA sequence: TGCGCCAGCAGCTTGGCAGGGGGCTCTGATACGCAGTATTTT.

J is TRBJ2-7 and V is TRBV2; 12 bases match TRBD2. The CDR3 runs to 15 residues. Trimming at V came to 6 bases and at J to 3 bases, leaving 6 bases not matched to a gene. Germline V gene data show CDR1 as SNHLY and CDR2 as FYNNEI. The DNA of the CDR3 is TGTGCCAGCAGCCCTAGCGGGAGGGCCCGCTACGAGCAGTACTTC. This translates into CASSPSGRARYEQYF.

The chain employs TRBV27 and TRBJ2-1, with D unclear. This CDR3 spans 13 amino acids. Germline V lookup: CDR1 MNHEY, CDR2 SMNVEV (reference sequence). The germline V and J ends were trimmed by 3 bases and 9 bases, with 12 bases remaining between them. The DNA for the CDR3 is TGTGCCAGCAGTTTCTGGCAAAGAGGTGAGCAGTTCTTC. This gives the protein CASSFWQRGEQFF.

This rearrangement joins TRBV9 to TRBJ1-3, with a tentative D call TRBD1 (6 bases). Germline assignment: CDR1 SGDLS and CDR2 YYNGEE. The CDR3 has 15 amino acids. Deletions cut 1 base from V and 2 bases from J, with 10 bases between. The CDR3, as DNA: TGTGCCAGCAGCGTAATAGGGGGACCTGGAAACACCATATATTTT. Translation gives CASSVIGGPGNTIYF.

As to this clone: This sample also contains other DNA sequences that code for the same CDR3. The chain uses TRBV9 and TRBJ2-5; 7 bases line up with TRBD2. CDR1 is SGDLS, CDR2 YYNGEE, per germline. V lost 0 bases, J lost 5 bases, and 7 bases stayed unmatched. This CDR3 contains 15 residues. This chain's CDR3 is CASSVAGGSRETQYF. The CDR3 DNA is TGTGCCAGCAGCGTAGCCGGCGGGAGCAGGGAGACCCAGTACTTC.

The chain uses TRBV5-1 and TRBJ1-2; D perhaps matches TRBD1 (5 bases). Per germline, CDR1 SGHRS and CDR2 YFSETQ. Between the trimmed V and J ends, which lost 5 bases and 3 bases, there was a span of 11 bases. CDR3 length equals 13 residues. The CDR3 nucleotides are TGCGCCAGCAGACGGGACGGGGACTATGGCTACACCTTC. This codes for CASRRDGDYGYTF.

The V and J genes are TRBV9 and TRBJ2-3; possibly TRBD1 for D (6 bases). This CDR3 has 16 residues. The germline CDR1 and CDR2 sequences are SGDLS and YYNGEE. Trimming cost V 4 bases and J 2 bases, with 17 bases left between them. The CDR3 DNA reads as TGTGCCAGCAGCCCCGGTAAGGACAGACACACAGATACGCAGTATTTT. It translates to CASSPGKDRHTDTQYF.

The chain links TRBV6-5 to TRBJ1-2; the D gene is possibly TRBD1 (5 bases). The germline V gene encodes CDR1 MNHEY and CDR2 SVGAGI. CDR3 size: 13 residues. V shed 2 bases and J shed 3 bases, with 7 bases lying between them. The CDR3 sequence is CASSYRDHYGYTF. The CDR3 region has the DNA TGTGCCAGCAGTTACCGGGACCACTATGGCTACACCTTC.

The chain carries TRBV7-9 and TRBJ2-7; D call uncertain. The germline gives CDR1 SEHNR, CDR2 FQNEAQ (reference sequence). Trimming cost V 6 bases and J 5 bases, with 14 bases left between them. This CDR3 region has 13 residues. The chain's CDR3 is CASREVGTHEQYF. The CDR3 coding sequence is TGTGCCAGCAGGGAAGTCGGCACCCACGAGCAGTACTTC.

This rearrangement joins TRBV7-9 to TRBJ2-3; D gene uncertain. This CDR3 spans 13 amino acids. Germline V CDR1 and CDR2: SEHNR, FQNEAQ (reference sequence). V lost 3 bases to trimming and J lost 6 bases, with 10 bases between them. CDR3 sequence: CASSFLMEDTQYF. DNA of the CDR3: TGTGCCAGCAGCTTCCTTATGGAGGATACGCAGTATTTT.

The V and J genes are TRBV28 and TRBJ1-1; D gene unclear. The CDR3 is 13 amino acids. Germline-derived CDR1 and CDR2 are MDHEN and SYDVKM. V was clipped by 8 bases and J by 0 bases, with 10 bases between them. CDR3 in DNA: TGTGCCAGCTCCCCCCTTATGAACACTGAAGCTTTCTTT. Its protein is CASSPLMNTEAFF.

The chain carries TRBV19 and TRBJ2-1; D ambiguous. The CDR3 covers 11 residues. Germline-derived CDR1 and CDR2 are LNHDA and SQIVND (reference sequence). The ends were cut back, 9 bases at V and 12 bases at J, with 15 bases in the middle. In DNA, the CDR3 is TGTGCCAGCGCGACTCCATTGTTGCAGTTCTTC. Translating it yields CASATPLLQFF.

This rearrangement joins TRBV7-9 to TRBJ1-2; tentatively, D is TRBD1 (5 bases). Trimming removed 4 bases from V and 3 bases from J, with 12 bases in between. CDR3 length: 14 residues. From germline, CDR1 is SEHNR and CDR2 FQNEAQ (reference sequence). The CDR3, as DNA: TGTGCCAGCAGCTCCCAGGGATTGGACTATGGCTACACCTTC. Translating gives CASSSQGLDYGYTF.